This T cell receptor (beta chain) was identified during a study of graft-versus-host responses after intestinal transplantation. The CDR3 consists of 13 residues. V dropped 0 bases and J dropped 9 bases, with 12 bases sitting between them. Looked up from germline, CDR1 is SNHLY and CDR2 is FYNNEI. To note about this clone: What it recognizes is unknown.

Sequenced by immunoSEQ multiplex PCR; TCRdb stores in-frame clones only, minus some. In the table there are approximately 90,000 clones, 88% of which are singletons. The specimen was unstimulated CD4+ T cells sorted from spleen or lymph node cells, collected before transplant. The V and J genes are TRBV2 and TRBJ2-7; D gene uncertain. This clonotype was sampled from a human donor who was the organ donor for an intestinal transplant. The CDR3 loop reads CASSEAPSWWQYF. In DNA, the CDR3 is TGTGCCAGCAGTGAAGCTCCGAGCTGGTGGCAGTACTTC.